This passage covers 20 T cell receptor beta chains from one sample sequenced in a study of control samples from healthy donors and cancer patients (dated by TCRdb to the early 2020s). Library method: the immunoSEQ multiplex PCR assay. The immuneACCESS repertoire file appears here via TCRdb, limited to in-frame rearrangements. These files lack a portion of the clones; in checked studies, under half of the deficit traces to unresolved V genes, and the cause of the others is not known. This sample gives some 94,000 clones in total; about 85% of them show up just once. 1.3% of the sample comes from the top ten. Source material: blood. All receptors come from a woman between 45 and 60 years old in good health.

This sequence joins TRBV27 and TRBJ1-2; no firm D call. Germline V gene data show CDR1 as MNHEY and CDR2 as SMNVEV (reference sequence). This CDR3 is built from 14 residues. V lost 3 bases, J lost 4 bases, and 12 bases lay in between. The CDR3 loop is CASSFHDTSYGYTF. As DNA, the CDR3 is TGTGCCAGCAGTTTCCATGACACGTCCTATGGCTACACCTTC.

This rearrangement joins TRBV5-6 to TRBJ2-5; no definite D call. The CDR3 runs to 16 residues. Trimming took off 2 bases at V and 5 bases at J, with 19 bases between the two ends. Per germline, CDR1 SGHDT and CDR2 YYEEEE. CDR3 loop: CASSFRATRIHETQYF. For the CDR3, the DNA is TGTGCCAGCAGCTTCCGGGCAACCCGTATTCACGAGACCCAGTACTTC.

The chain is built from TRBV6-5 and TRBJ1-2; D is ambiguous. The CDR3 extends over 14 amino acids. The V gene's germline CDR1 is MNHEY and CDR2 SVGAGI. Trimming removed 6 bases from V and 5 bases from J, with 16 bases in between. The chain's CDR3 is CASSSPVTPYGYTF. Here the CDR3 DNA reads TGTGCCAGCAGCTCACCCGTGACACCGTATGGCTACACCTTC.

V and J are TRBV9 and TRBJ1-2, with D uncertain. Looked up from germline, CDR1 is SGDLS and CDR2 is YYNGEE. The CDR3 consists of 12 residues. The V end lost 4 bases, the J end lost 7 bases, and 11 bases lay between the germline ends. The chain's CDR3 is CASSSSWSGYTF. CDR3 nucleotides: TGTGCCAGCAGCTCTTCGTGGTCTGGCTACACCTTC.

J is TRBJ2-1 and V is TRBV5-4; TRBD2 matches at 13 bases. The CDR3 is made up of 16 amino acids. CDR1 SGHNT and CDR2 YYREEE come from the germline V gene (reference sequence). Germline trimming cut 4 bases from V and 7 bases from J; bases unmatched to any gene: 8. The CDR3 loop reads CASSPTSGRARNEQFF. CDR3 DNA sequence: TGTGCCAGCAGCCCTACTAGCGGGAGGGCCCGGAATGAGCAGTTCTTC.

This CDR3 reads CASSPGGGAGGAGANVLTF. The CDR3 coding sequence is TGTGCCAGCAGCCCGGGGGGGGGCGCTGGGGGCGCTGGGGCCAACGTCCTGACTTTC. This sequence joins TRBV9 and TRBJ2-6; 8 nucleotides match TRBD2. Trimming cost V 4 bases and J 2 bases; bases outside gene matches: 14. CDR3 length equals 19 residues. Germline-derived CDR1 and CDR2 are SGDLS and YYNGEE.

The chain joins TRBV7-8 to TRBJ1-3; D may be TRBD1 (5 bases). The CDR3 runs 15 residues. CDR1 SGHVS and CDR2 FQNEAQ come from the germline V gene. V was cut by 9 bases and J by 1 base, with 16 bases left in between. The CDR3 sequence is CASRRTGVSGNTIYF. The DNA of the CDR3 is TGTGCCAGTCGCAGGACGGGGGTATCTGGAAACACCATATATTTT.

The chain carries TRBV19 and TRBJ2-1, with D perhaps TRBD1 (5 bases). Germline CDR1 reads LNHDA; CDR2 reads SQIVND (reference sequence). The CDR3 sequence is 16 residues long. V lost 7 bases and J 0 bases, leaving 16 bases between the germline ends. CDR3 coding DNA: TGTGCCAGTACCCCCAGGGCCAGGAGCTCCTACAATGAGCAGTTCTTC. This translates into CASTPRARSSYNEQFF.

This clone has a single count. CDR3 region: CATGTSGKGWEQFF. Written as DNA, the CDR3 is TGTGCCACTGGGACTAGCGGGAAAGGTTGGGAGCAGTTCTTC. This sequence joins TRBV6-5 and TRBJ2-1, with TRBD2 matching over 13 bases. V shed 10 bases and J 10 bases; nucleotides not matched to a gene: 10. Germline values: CDR1 MNHEY, CDR2 SVGAGI. CDR3 length: 14 residues.

This clone occurred once. The same CDR3 also results from other DNA sequences found in this sample. This sequence joins TRBV5-1 and TRBJ2-3; 11 bases fit TRBD2. The CDR3 runs 15 residues. V was pared by 4 bases and J by 6 bases, with 7 bases of the junction left unmatched. Germline values: CDR1 SGHRS, CDR2 YFSETQ. This CDR3 reads CASSPLAGGTDTQYF. As DNA, the CDR3 is TGCGCCAGCAGCCCCCTAGCGGGGGGTACGGATACGCAGTATTTT.

This rearrangement joins TRBV11-2 to TRBJ2-7; D perhaps matches TRBD2 (6 bases). CDR1 is SGHAT, CDR2 FQNNGV, per germline. Trimming took 3 bases from V and 7 from J, leaving 10 bases between them. CDR3 length: 12 residues. The CDR3 sequence: CASSLNSGEQYF. For the CDR3, the DNA is TGTGCCAGCAGCTTGAATAGCGGAGAGCAGTACTTC.

V gene TRBV9 combines with J gene TRBJ1-1; weak D call: TRBD1 (5 bases). V was clipped by 5 bases and J by 1 base, with 9 bases between them. Germline-derived CDR1 and CDR2 are SGDLS and YYNGEE. CDR3 length: 13 residues. The CDR3 is CASSGGPNTEAFF. In DNA, the CDR3 is TGTGCCAGCAGTGGGGGACCGAACACTGAAGCTTTCTTT.

The chain has TRBV4-3 and TRBJ1-5, with a weak D call TRBD1 (5 bases). Germline lookup yields CDR1 LGHNA and CDR2 YSLEER. V gave up 4 bases and J gave up 9 bases, with 16 bases separating them. This CDR3 contains 14 residues. CDR3 DNA: TGCGCCAGCAGCCTCGACAGAACCAAGAGGCCCCAGCATTTT. As protein: CASSLDRTKRPQHF.

V is TRBV9 and J is TRBJ2-3, with D possibly TRBD2 on 6 matching bases. This CDR3 region has 13 residues. V was cut by 3 bases and J by 5 bases, with 10 bases left in between. Germline V gene lookup returns CDR1 SGDLS and CDR2 YYNGEE. Here the CDR3 reads CASSGRAGDTQYF. Here the CDR3 DNA reads TGTGCCAGCAGCGGGAGGGCCGGAGATACGCAGTATTTT.

This clone was seen only once. The chain couples TRBV7-9 to TRBJ1-5, with TRBD1 matching 9 bases. Per germline, CDR1 SEHNR and CDR2 FQNEAQ (reference sequence). Unmatched junction bases numbered 4, after V lost 5 bases and J lost 5 bases. The CDR3 length is 14 residues. As DNA, the CDR3 is TGTGCCAGCAGCCCTGGGACAGGGTATCAGCCCCAGCATTTT. Translated: CASSPGTGYQPQHF.

The J gene is TRBJ2-1, the V gene TRBV6-5, with 9 bases lining up with TRBD2. The germline V gene encodes CDR1 MNHEY and CDR2 SVGAGI. The CDR3 has 16 amino acids. Losses at the gene ends were 2 bases for V and 6 bases for J; bases not matched to a gene: 8. Here the CDR3 DNA reads TGTGCCAGCAGTTACGGGGCGGGAGGGATTATCAATGAGCAGTTCTTC. This translates into CASSYGAGGIINEQFF.

Details on this clone: At the DNA level, this CDR3 is encoded by other sequences in the same sample as well. V usage is TRBV5-1 and J usage is TRBJ1-1, with a weak D call TRBD1 (6 bases). The CDR3 has 15 amino acids. V was trimmed by 0 bases and J by 5 bases, leaving 14 bases between them. CDR1 is SGHRS, CDR2 YFSETQ, per germline. The CDR3 protein is CASSLARGPLTEAFF. The CDR3 bases are TGCGCCAGCAGCTTGGCCAGGGGACCGTTGACTGAAGCTTTCTTT.

V and J are TRBV6-6 and TRBJ1-3, with D perhaps matching TRBD1 (5 bases). Trimming stripped 0 bases from V and 0 bases from J, with 9 bases between. The V gene's germline CDR1 is MNHNY and CDR2 SVGAGI (reference sequence). CDR3 length: 16 amino acids. Here the CDR3 DNA reads TGTGCCAGCAGTTACTCGAACAGGATCTCTGGAAACACCATATATTTT. The encoded protein is CASSYSNRISGNTIYF.

V is TRBV9 and J is TRBJ2-7; 7 bases line up with TRBD1. CDR3 size: 15 residues. V dropped 1 base and J dropped 4; count of bases not matched to a gene: 8. Germline values: CDR1 SGDLS, CDR2 YYNGEE. CDR3 residues: CASSVTGTASYEQYF. The CDR3 DNA reads TGTGCCAGCAGCGTAACCGGGACAGCTAGTTACGAGCAGTACTTC. Drawing the rest from reference TRBV9 and TRBJ2-7, the complete variable domain is DSGVTQTPKHLITATGQRVTLRCSPRSGDLSVYWYQQSLDQGLQFLIQYYNGEERAKGNILERFSAQQFPDLHSELNLSSLELGDSALYFCASSVTGTASYEQYFGPGTRLTVT.

The chain has TRBV4-3 and TRBJ2-1; 8 bases match TRBD1. Germline-derived CDR1 and CDR2 are LGHNA and YSLEER. After removal of 4 bases from V and 6 bases from J, the junction contained 11 bases not matched to a gene. This CDR3 spans 16 amino acids. CDR3 protein: CASSPYPAGQANEQFF. The DNA for the CDR3 is TGCGCCAGCAGCCCCTACCCGGCGGGACAGGCCAATGAGCAGTTCTTC.